The subject of this entry is one TCR beta chain. The target antigen is unknown. The source of the sample is a study of T cell repertoires in cytomegalovirus infection. Study as a whole: Matching HLA type and CMV infection were both indicated by public TCR beta signatures.

Whole-study findings and limits: Ex vivo, HLA-C-restricted CMV-specific TCR beta clonotypes prevailed over the rest of the response.

The CDR3 has 12 residues. Trimming took 4 bases from V and 8 from J, leaving 11 bases between them. Germline loops: CDR1 MNHEY, CDR2 SMNVEV (reference sequence). Each CDR3 protein is one row after TCRdb ran MiXCR on the reads. Here the sample spans about 490,000 distinct CDR3 sequences, more than 15% being singletons. This TCR derives from a human donor in good health (CMV status not recorded). Some clones in this sample may be carry-over from other donors' samples. The chain couples TRBV27 to TRBJ1-2, with D possibly matching TRBD1 (6 bases). What was sequenced was CD8+ T cells from PBMCs. The CDR3 is CASSSGAWGYTF. The CDR3 DNA sequence: TGTGCCAGCAGTTCGGGGGCATGGGGCTACACCTTC.